The text below deals with one T cell receptor beta chain. Clones were sequenced by immunoSEQ multiplex PCR, and TCRdb holds only the in-frame ones, with some missing. Found here are roughly 180,000 clones, approximately 86% of them singletons; the top ten hold roughly 6.6%. The data derive from a study of cytomegalovirus exposure and HLA in healthy donors. The V and J ends lost 3 bases and 1 base respectively, with 13 bases between them. The CDR3 loop spans 16 amino acids. CDR1 KGHSH and CDR2 LQKENI come from the germline V gene. This sequence was found in a man aged 30 to 45 in good health and CMV-seropositive. Input material: PBMCs. The J gene is TRBJ1-3, the V gene TRBV18; D remains ambiguous. The CDR3 spells CASSPSPPGSGNTIYF. CDR3 DNA: TGTGCCAGCTCACCGTCCCCACCCGGGTCTGGAAACACCATATATTTT.